Described below is a single T cell receptor beta chain sequence and its context. There is no known antigen for this receptor. Base qualities are not recorded, but no much larger clone differs from it by a single base. This specimen belongs to a study of cytomegalovirus exposure and HLA in healthy donors listed by TCRdb under 2017. General notes on the study: According to a later analysis, one platform produced both the 100 to 150 validation repertoires and the 666 repertoires of the first cohort. The study aimed to test whether cataloging public T cell receptors could reveal signatures of past pathogen exposure. Along with the roughly 710-subject first cohort, a separate validation cohort of around 120 different subjects was used. High-throughput TCR immunosequencing, statistical association of individual TCRs with disease status, and machine learning were combined to predict cytomegalovirus infection status.

The library came from the immunoSEQ multiplex PCR assay. The study's processing was this. A statistical classification framework was built for diagnosing cytomegalovirus status from the catalog of TCR beta chain sequences. Drawn from immuneACCESS, this table holds only the in-frame rearrangements with V and J called that TCRdb kept. Clones are partly lost; checked studies trace under half to an unresolved V gene and leave the rest unexplained. Clone size and V and J calls were adopted from that table, with D and trimming inferred from the DNA. The sample has 250,000 to 350,000 clones on record, around 90% of them singletons. Approximately 1.1% of the sample is taken by the ten largest. The donors belonged to the validation cohort of around 130 subjects, which was separate from the approximately 700-subject first cohort. The research as a whole found: The validation cohort had no HLA typing available for a later analysis, so co-occurrence within that cohort was assessed over all 120 or so repertoires. The classifier was reported to diagnose cytomegalovirus status with high specificity and sensitivity in both the original cohort and the validation cohort. Most TCR sequences were seen in very few donors, while some public TCRs were found in many individuals. In a later analysis, TCRs clustered in the first cohort were found to also tend to co-occur in the roughly 120 validation repertoires, with roughly 93% of cluster scores above 0. The study listed 170 or so TCR beta chains as associated with cytomegalovirus. According to the authors, the approach could potentially be generalized to other disease states and immunological phenotypes. In vitro tests confirmed that three of the cytomegalovirus-associated TCR beta chains recognize cytomegalovirus antigens.

Sequencing was done on a sample of PBMCs. This receptor was identified in a young woman in good health and CMV-seropositive.

CDR3 region: CASSSGVAGWSEQYF. The nucleotides are TGTGCCAGCAGCTCTGGGGTAGCGGGTTGGAGCGAGCAGTACTTC. The chain is encoded by TRBV5-6 joined to TRBJ2-7; the junction holds 7 bases that match TRBD2. Measured from the cysteine to the phenylalanine, the CDR3 is 15 residues long. The DNA shown is the 45-base CDR3, in frame from base 1. V trim: 3 bases; J trim: 6 bases; unmatched bases: 12. As encoded in the germline V gene, CDR1 is SGHDT while CDR2 is YYEEEE.